The sequence of this TCR beta chain was determined in a study of cytomegalovirus exposure and HLA in healthy donors. On the study more broadly: Genotyping of nearly 400 donors showed that around 81% belonged to the Caucasian-associated ancestry cluster. Study conclusions and caveats: Some highly shared sequence variants likely arose as a pipeline artifact. A link between a missense DCLRE1C variant and TCR beta V- and J-gene trimming emerged from a later analysis. Reportedly, TCR beta sequences accurately predicted HLA-A and HLA-B alleles in most subjects.

The CDR3 sequence is 16 residues long. V lost 6 bases to trimming and J lost 1 base; unmatched junction nucleotides: 11. Looked up from germline, CDR1 is SGHAT and CDR2 is FQDESV (reference sequence). Primers for the PCR totalled 60 Vbeta and 13 Jbeta. Produced via immunoSEQ multiplex PCR; TCRdb's table is partial and in-frame only. The data show 180,000 or so clones, with about 80% seen just once and 1.9% held by the top ten. As concerns this clone: Its antigen is unidentified.

The specimen was PBMCs. The genes are TRBV11-1 and TRBJ2-7, with TRBD2 matching 8 bases. This receptor was identified in a woman younger than 45 in good health and CMV-seronegative. Written as DNA, the CDR3 is TGTGCCAGCAGTCTAAATAGCGGGGACTCATCCTACGAGCAGTACTTC. Protein product: CASSLNSGDSSYEQYF.